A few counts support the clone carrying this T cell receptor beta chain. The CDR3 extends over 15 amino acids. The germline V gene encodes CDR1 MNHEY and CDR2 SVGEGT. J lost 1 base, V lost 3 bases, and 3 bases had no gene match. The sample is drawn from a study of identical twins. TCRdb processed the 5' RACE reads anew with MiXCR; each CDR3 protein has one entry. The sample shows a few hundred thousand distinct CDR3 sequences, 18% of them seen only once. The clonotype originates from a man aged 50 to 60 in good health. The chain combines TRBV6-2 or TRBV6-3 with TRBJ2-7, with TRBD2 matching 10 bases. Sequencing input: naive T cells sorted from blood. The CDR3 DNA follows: TGTGCCAGCAGTTATCCTAGCGGGAGTTCCTACGAGCAGTACTTC. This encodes CASSYPSGSSYEQYF.